What follows is one TCR beta chain and its context. These data belong to a study of blood T cell repertoires in COVID-19. Study at large: In each case, the material was cDNA or gDNA derived from T cells, B-cell-depleted T cells, or PBMCs.

The assay was immunoSEQ multiplex PCR, and TCRdb's table has in-frame clones only and misses some. This table holds about 50,000 clones, roughly 90% found once. The clonotype comes from a human donor in a cohort sampled during active COVID-19. The sequencing input was peripheral blood.

The CDR3 region is CASSFQGQPHNEQFF. CDR3 in DNA: TGTGCCAGCAGTTTCCAAGGACAGCCCCACAATGAGCAGTTCTTC. V is TRBV28 and J is TRBJ2-1; perhaps TRBD1 as D (6 bases). The V gene's germline CDR1 is MDHEN and CDR2 SYDVKM. The length of the CDR3 is 15 residues. The V and J ends lost 3 bases and 5 bases respectively, with 14 bases between them.